The 19 T cell receptor beta chains in this list originate from one sample, sequenced in a study of patients and donors after allogeneic stem cell transplantation. TCRdb called the RT-PCR reads again in MiXCR, with one record for every CDR3 protein. The sample carries some 880,000 distinct CDR3 sequences, 18% recorded once. Sequencing input: blood, either unsorted or a sorted T cell fraction (not recorded which). The source of these receptors is a human donor who was either an allogeneic HSCT recipient or a stem cell or donor lymphocyte infusion donor (not recorded which). It is not recorded whose cells these are; they may come from a transplant donor.

This clonotype was found many times. One junction end does not reproduce the germline sequence, and a read error may be involved. The chain uses TRBV5-1 and TRBJ1-1; possibly TRBD1 for D (5 bases). The length of the CDR3 is 13 residues. Germline values: CDR1 SGHRS, CDR2 YFSETQ. CDR3 in DNA: TGTGCCAGCAGCTTGGACATGAACACTGAAGCTTTCTTT. Translation gives CASSLDMNTEAFF.

This clonotype has only a few counts. This may stem from a read error, because a much larger clone lies one nucleotide away. This rearrangement joins TRBV12-3 or TRBV12-4 to TRBJ2-7; D ambiguous. The CDR3 is 12 amino acids. The V end lost 3 bases, the J end lost 3 bases, and 6 bases lay between the germline ends. CDR3 nucleotide sequence: TGTGCCAGCAGTTTTGTGGGCTACGAGCAGTACTTC. Translated: CASSFVGYEQYF.

This clonotype was counted once. Its ends do not fully match the called genes, so a read error is possible. The rearrangement links TRBV7-9 to TRBJ2-7; 11 bases align to TRBD2. The CDR3 totals 15 residues. The germline gives CDR1 SEHNR, CDR2 FQNEAQ (reference sequence). CDR3 amino acids: CASSTTSGSSHEQYF. DNA of the CDR3: TGTGCCAGCAGCACAACTAGCGGGAGCTCCCACGAGCAGTACTTC.

The CDR3 loop reads CASKPDSNQETQYF. The CDR3 DNA reads as TGTGCCAGCAAGCCGGACAGTAACCAAGAGACCCAGTACTTC. The chain employs TRBV12-3 or TRBV12-4 and TRBJ2-5; D possibly corresponds to TRBD1 (6 bases). The CDR3 extends over 14 amino acids. V shed 7 bases and J shed 0 bases, with 12 bases lying between them.

This clonotype was seen more than once but under ten times. The chain has TRBV29-1 and TRBJ2-1, with 9 bases that match TRBD1. CDR3 length: 13 residues. The junction had 6 bases not matched to a gene; V was cut back by 3 bases and J by 9 bases. The germline V gene encodes CDR1 SQVTM and CDR2 ANQGSEA. The CDR3: CSVEVGQGFEQFF. DNA of the CDR3: TGCAGCGTTGAGGTGGGACAGGGTTTTGAGCAGTTCTTC.

This clonotype was seen a handful of times. The genes are TRBV29-1 and TRBJ2-7, with 10 bases fitting TRBD2. The trim removed 4 bases at V and 2 bases at J, leaving 5 bases unmatched. CDR3 size: 14 residues. The germline V gene has CDR1 SQVTM and CDR2 ANQGSEA. CDR3 sequence reads: CSVVGTSATYEQYF. The CDR3 region has the DNA TGCAGCGTTGTAGGGACTAGCGCGACCTACGAGCAGTACTTC.

This clonotype came up a few times. V gene TRBV5-1 combines with J gene TRBJ1-5, with D possibly being TRBD1 (6 bases). Germline assignment: CDR1 SGHRS and CDR2 YFSETQ. The CDR3 is 15 residues long. The V gene lost 3 bases and the J gene lost 6 bases, with 16 bases spanning the gap. CDR3 sequence (DNA): TGCGCCAGCAGCTGGGGGCCAGGGGCGAGTCAGCCCCAGCATTTT. Translated, it gives CASSWGPGASQPQHF.

This clonotype has just a few counts. The chain carries TRBV27 and TRBJ2-7, with D possibly being TRBD2 (5 bases). The length of the CDR3 is 15 residues. Germline V lookup: CDR1 MNHEY, CDR2 SMNVEV (reference sequence). Trimming removed 3 bases at V and 1 base at J, with 13 bases between. The CDR3 DNA is TGTGCCAGCAGTTTTTATTTGGGGAGTTCCTACGAGCAGTACTTC. It is translated as CASSFYLGSSYEQYF.

The gene calls are TRBV5-6 and TRBJ2-3, with 12 bases that match TRBD2. Germline loops: CDR1 SGHDT, CDR2 YYEEEE. The CDR3 is made up of 20 amino acids. V dropped 3 bases and J dropped 1; count of bases not matched to a gene: 15. DNA for the CDR3: TGTGCCAGCAGCTCGAATCGACTAGCGGGGGCCCTGATAGGCACAGATACGCAGTATTTT. Translated: CASSSNRLAGALIGTDTQYF.

CDR3 region: CASSAGIWQFF. In nucleotides, the CDR3 is TGTGCCAGCAGCGCAGGGATTTGGCAGTTCTTC. This chain connects TRBV9 to TRBJ2-1; D possibly corresponds to TRBD1 (5 bases). The V gene lost 3 bases and the J gene lost 12 bases, with 10 bases spanning the gap. Germline loops: CDR1 SGDLS, CDR2 YYNGEE. The length of the CDR3 is 11 residues.

The chain recombines TRBV6-2 or TRBV6-3 with TRBJ1-2; D is unclear. The germline V gene has CDR1 MNHEY and CDR2 SVGEGT. Trimming took 0 bases from V and 3 from J, leaving 11 bases between them. The CDR3 extends over 15 amino acids. The CDR3 DNA reads TGTGCCAGCAGTTACTCCGATCCTTCGGACTATGGCTACACCTTC. It translates to CASSYSDPSDYGYTF.

This clonotype has just a few counts. V is TRBV29-1 and J is TRBJ1-2; 7 nucleotides align to TRBD1. In germline, CDR1 is SQVTM, CDR2 ANQGSEA. The length of the CDR3 is 14 residues. The junction had 14 bases not matched to a gene; V was cut back by 5 bases and J by 8 bases. Here the CDR3 reads CSVIEGQTESGYTF. CDR3 nucleotides: TGCAGCGTTATAGAGGGACAGACCGAGTCAGGCTACACCTTC.

This clonotype appeared a few times. The genes are TRBV11-2 and TRBJ2-7, with TRBD1 matching 9 bases. Germline CDR1 SGHAT, CDR2 FQNNGV. The CDR3 is made up of 15 amino acids. Unmatched junction bases numbered 6, after V lost 2 bases and J lost 4 bases. This chain's CDR3 is CASSLRDRVMYEQYF. The CDR3 nucleotides are TGTGCCAGCAGCTTAAGGGACAGGGTGATGTACGAGCAGTACTTC.

This chain uses TRBV6-1 with TRBJ2-7; maybe TRBD1 (6 bases). The CDR3 sequence is 16 residues long. Trimming removed 5 bases at V and 0 bases at J, with 17 bases between. The germline gives CDR1 MNHNS, CDR2 SASEGT. Here the CDR3 reads CASSRSAGVNSYEQYF. The DNA of the CDR3 is TGTGCCAGCAGTAGGTCTGCAGGGGTCAACTCCTACGAGCAGTACTTC.

The rearrangement joins TRBV20-1 to TRBJ1-2, with 7 bases matching TRBD1. Unmatched junction bases numbered 15, after V lost 6 bases and J lost 5 bases. The CDR3 is made up of 15 amino acids. The germline V gene has CDR1 DFQATT and CDR2 SNEGSKA (reference sequence). CDR3 in amino acids: CSAAREGTVDYGYTF. In DNA, the CDR3 is TGCAGTGCCGCCCGGGAGGGGACAGTCGATTATGGCTACACCTTC.

Only a few counts were recorded for this clonotype. The gene calls are TRBV4-2 and TRBJ1-5; 8 bases agree with TRBD1. J was trimmed by 1 base and V by 5 bases; bases with no gene match: 4. Germline V gene sequence: CDR1 LGHNA, CDR2 YNFKEQ. There are 15 residues in the CDR3. CDR3 sequence (DNA): TGTGCCAGCAGCGATAGGACAGGGAGCAATCAGCCCCAGCATTTT. This translates into CASSDRTGSNQPQHF.

CDR3 loop: CASTTGSNYGYTF. The CDR3 nucleotides read TGTGCCAGCACCACAGGGAGTAACTATGGCTACACCTTC. The chain is built from TRBV3-1 and TRBJ1-2; D might be TRBD1 (6 bases). CDR1 and CDR2 (germline): LGHDT, YNNKEL (reference sequence). The CDR3 runs 13 residues. V shed 7 bases and J shed 1 base, with 10 bases lying between them.

The chain has TRBV12-3 or TRBV12-4 and TRBJ2-1; the match to TRBD2 covers 12 bases. The CDR3 has 16 amino acids. Losses at the gene ends were 5 bases for V and 7 bases for J; bases not matched to a gene: 9. The CDR3: CASSLLAGGPINEQFF. CDR3 coding DNA: TGTGCCAGCAGTCTCCTAGCGGGGGGGCCTATTAATGAGCAGTTCTTC.

This clonotype came up a few times. The chain recombines TRBV9 with TRBJ2-5; 10 bases are shared with TRBD2. The V and J ends lost 0 bases and 1 base, in that order; junction bases with no gene match: 6. Germline V CDR1 and CDR2: SGDLS, YYNGEE. This CDR3 has 17 residues. CDR3 DNA sequence: TGTGCCAGCAGCGTAGCCCCGGGACTAGCGTCCCAAGAGACCCAGTACTTC. It encodes CASSVAPGLASQETQYF.